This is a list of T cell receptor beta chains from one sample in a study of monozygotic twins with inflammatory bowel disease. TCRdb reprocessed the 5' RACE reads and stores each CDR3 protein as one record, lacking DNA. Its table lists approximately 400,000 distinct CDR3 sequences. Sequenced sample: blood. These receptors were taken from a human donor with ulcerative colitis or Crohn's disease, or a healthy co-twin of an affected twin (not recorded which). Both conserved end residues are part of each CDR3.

CDR3 protein: CSARDLSGVRDEKLFF; CDR3 length: 16; J gene: TRBJ1-4; V gene: TRBV20-1
CDR3 protein: CASSQKVRGSEQYF; CDR3 length: 14; J gene: TRBJ2-7; V gene: TRBV7-9
CDR3 protein: CASSLGEKLFF; CDR3 length: 11; J gene: TRBJ1-4; V gene: TRBV12-3/TRBV12-4
CDR3 protein: CASSVTMGQGQETQYF; CDR3 length: 16; J gene: TRBJ2-5; V gene: TRBV9
CDR3 protein: CSAREGIYEQYF; CDR3 length: 12; J gene: TRBJ2-7; V gene: TRBV20-1
CDR3 protein: CASSLGGLAGAQETQYF; CDR3 length: 17; J gene: TRBJ2-5; V gene: TRBV14
CDR3 protein: CASVPEAVVYEQFF; CDR3 length: 14; J gene: TRBJ2-1; V gene: TRBV6-5
CDR3 protein: CASSPGTPKETQYF; CDR3 length: 14; J gene: TRBJ2-5; V gene: TRBV18
CDR3 protein: CATSSRRDLNEKLFF; CDR3 length: 15; J gene: TRBJ1-4; V gene: TRBV15
CDR3 protein: CASSPGAVNTGELFF; CDR3 length: 15; J gene: TRBJ2-2; V gene: TRBV28
CDR3 protein: CSARVGELGSSYNEQFF; CDR3 length: 17; J gene: TRBJ2-1; V gene: TRBV20-1
CDR3 protein: CASSLFQSYEQYF; CDR3 length: 13; J gene: TRBJ2-7; V gene: TRBV5-1
CDR3 protein: CASTLRGSSYEQYF; CDR3 length: 14; J gene: TRBJ2-7; V gene: TRBV7-2
CDR3 protein: CASSPTGGVTEAFF; CDR3 length: 14; J gene: TRBJ1-1; V gene: TRBV3-1
CDR3 protein: CASSQSGGQETQYF; CDR3 length: 14; J gene: TRBJ2-5; V gene: TRBV5-1
CDR3 protein: CASSFSTEAFF; CDR3 length: 11; J gene: TRBJ1-1; V gene: TRBV12-3/TRBV12-4
CDR3 protein: CASSQGPRTEAFF; CDR3 length: 13; J gene: TRBJ1-1; V gene: TRBV4-1
CDR3 protein: CATSRASGTLYEQYF; CDR3 length: 15; J gene: TRBJ2-7; V gene: TRBV15